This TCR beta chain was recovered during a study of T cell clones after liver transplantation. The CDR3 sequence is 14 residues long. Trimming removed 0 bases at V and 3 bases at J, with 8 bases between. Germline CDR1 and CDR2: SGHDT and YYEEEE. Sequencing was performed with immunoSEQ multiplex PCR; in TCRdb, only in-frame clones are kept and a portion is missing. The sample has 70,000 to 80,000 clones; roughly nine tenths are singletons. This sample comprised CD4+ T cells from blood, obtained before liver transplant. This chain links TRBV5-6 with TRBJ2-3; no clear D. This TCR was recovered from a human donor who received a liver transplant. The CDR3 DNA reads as TGTGCCAGCAGCTTGGAAGGTTGGACAGATACGCAGTATTTT. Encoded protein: CASSLEGWTDTQYF. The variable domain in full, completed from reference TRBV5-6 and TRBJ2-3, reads DAGVTQSPTHLIKTRGQQVTLRCSPKSGHDTVSWYQQALGQGPQFIFQYYEEEERQRGNFPDRFSGHQFPNYSSELNVNALLLGDSALYLCASSLEGWTDTQYFGPGTRLTVL.